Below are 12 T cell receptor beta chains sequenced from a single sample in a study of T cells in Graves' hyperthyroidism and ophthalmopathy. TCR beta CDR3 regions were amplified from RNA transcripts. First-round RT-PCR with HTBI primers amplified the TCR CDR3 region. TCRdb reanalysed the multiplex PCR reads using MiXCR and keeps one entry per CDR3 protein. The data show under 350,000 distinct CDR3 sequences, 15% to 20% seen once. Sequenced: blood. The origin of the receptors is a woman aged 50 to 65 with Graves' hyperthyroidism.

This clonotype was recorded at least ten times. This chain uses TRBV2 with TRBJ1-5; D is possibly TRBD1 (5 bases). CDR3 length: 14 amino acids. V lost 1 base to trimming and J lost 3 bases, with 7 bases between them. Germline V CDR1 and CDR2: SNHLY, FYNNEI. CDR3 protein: CASSEGQNNQPQHF. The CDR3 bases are TGTGCCAGCAGTGAAGGACAGAACAATCAGCCCCAGCATTTT.

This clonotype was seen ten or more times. The CDR3 DNA sequence: TGTGCCAGCACGGCGGCAGCCGAGCAGTACGTC. It codes for CASTAAAEQYV. The chain is built from TRBV2 and TRBJ2-7; D is unclear. V lost 7 bases, J lost 6 bases, and 10 bases lay in between. CDR3 length equals 11 residues. Germline values: CDR1 SNHLY, CDR2 FYNNEI.

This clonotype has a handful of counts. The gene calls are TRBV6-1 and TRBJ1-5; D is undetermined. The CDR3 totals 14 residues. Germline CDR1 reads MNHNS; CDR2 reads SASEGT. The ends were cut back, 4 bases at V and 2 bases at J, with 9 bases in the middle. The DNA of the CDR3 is TGTGCCAGCAGTGGAGAATTTGGCAATCAGCCCCAGCATTTT. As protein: CASSGEFGNQPQHF.

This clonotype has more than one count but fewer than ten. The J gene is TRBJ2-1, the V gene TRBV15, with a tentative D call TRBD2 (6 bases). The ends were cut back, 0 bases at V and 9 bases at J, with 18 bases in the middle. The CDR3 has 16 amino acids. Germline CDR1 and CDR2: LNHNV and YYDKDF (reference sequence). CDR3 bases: TGTGCCACCAGCAGAGATAGACTAGGGTTTAGTCCTGAGCAGTTCTTC. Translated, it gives CATSRDRLGFSPEQFF.

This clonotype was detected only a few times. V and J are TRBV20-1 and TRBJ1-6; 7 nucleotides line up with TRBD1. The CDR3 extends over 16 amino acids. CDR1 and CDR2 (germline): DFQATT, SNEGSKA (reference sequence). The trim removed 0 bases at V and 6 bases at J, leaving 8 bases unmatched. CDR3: CSARDTQGGSNSPLHF. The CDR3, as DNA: TGCAGTGCTAGAGATACGCAGGGGGGAAGTAATTCACCCCTCCACTTT.

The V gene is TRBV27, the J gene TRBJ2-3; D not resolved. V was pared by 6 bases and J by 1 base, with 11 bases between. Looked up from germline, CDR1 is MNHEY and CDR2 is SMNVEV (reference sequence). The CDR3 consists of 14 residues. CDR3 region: CASREFSGTDTQYF. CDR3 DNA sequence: TGTGCCAGCAGAGAATTCTCAGGCACAGATACGCAGTATTTT.

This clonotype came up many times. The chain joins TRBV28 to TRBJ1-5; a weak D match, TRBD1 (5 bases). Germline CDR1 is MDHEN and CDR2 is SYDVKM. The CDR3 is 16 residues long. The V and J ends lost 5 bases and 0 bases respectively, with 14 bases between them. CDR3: CASSELDINSNQPQHF. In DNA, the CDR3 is TGTGCCAGCAGTGAACTGGACATAAATAGCAATCAGCCCCAGCATTTT. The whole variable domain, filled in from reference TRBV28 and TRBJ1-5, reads DVKVTQSSRYLVKRTGEKVFLECVQDMDHENMFWYRQDPGLGLRLIYFSYDVKMKEKGDIPEGYSVSREKKERFSLILESASTNQTSMYLCASSELDINSNQPQHFGDGTRLSIL.

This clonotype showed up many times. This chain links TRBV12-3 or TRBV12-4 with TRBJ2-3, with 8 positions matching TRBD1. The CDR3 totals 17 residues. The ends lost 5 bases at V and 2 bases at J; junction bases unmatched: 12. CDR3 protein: CASSPTHPGGPTDTQYF. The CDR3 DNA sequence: TGTGCCAGCAGTCCCACACACCCAGGGGGCCCCACAGATACGCAGTATTTT.

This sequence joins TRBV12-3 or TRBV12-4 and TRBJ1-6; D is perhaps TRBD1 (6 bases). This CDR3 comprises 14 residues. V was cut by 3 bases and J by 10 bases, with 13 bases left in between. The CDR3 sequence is CASSLEGGGSPLHF. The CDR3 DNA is TGTGCCAGCAGTTTGGAAGGGGGGGGCTCACCCCTCCACTTT.

The CDR3 protein is CATSRGRSQETQYF. In nucleotides, the CDR3 is TGTGCCACCAGCAGGGGACGTAGCCAAGAGACCCAGTACTTC. The V gene is TRBV15, the J gene TRBJ2-5, with D perhaps given as TRBD1 or TRBD2 (5 bases each). V shed 3 bases and J shed 1 base, with 9 bases lying between them. CDR3 length: 14 residues. The germline CDR1 and CDR2 sequences are LNHNV and YYDKDF (reference sequence).

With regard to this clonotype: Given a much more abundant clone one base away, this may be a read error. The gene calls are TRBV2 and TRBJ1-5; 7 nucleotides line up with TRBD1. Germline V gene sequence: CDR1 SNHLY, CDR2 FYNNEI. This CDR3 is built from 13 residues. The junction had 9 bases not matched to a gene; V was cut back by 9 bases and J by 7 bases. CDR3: CARGRQGEQPQHF. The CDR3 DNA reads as TGTGCCAGAGGCAGACAGGGAGAACAGCCCCAGCATTTT.

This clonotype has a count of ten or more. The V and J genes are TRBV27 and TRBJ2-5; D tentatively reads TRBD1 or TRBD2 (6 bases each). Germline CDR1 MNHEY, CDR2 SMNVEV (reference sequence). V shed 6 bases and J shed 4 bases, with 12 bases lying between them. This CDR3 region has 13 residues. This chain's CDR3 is CASREGGRETQYF. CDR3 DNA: TGTGCCAGCAGGGAGGGGGGTCGAGAGACCCAGTACTTC.